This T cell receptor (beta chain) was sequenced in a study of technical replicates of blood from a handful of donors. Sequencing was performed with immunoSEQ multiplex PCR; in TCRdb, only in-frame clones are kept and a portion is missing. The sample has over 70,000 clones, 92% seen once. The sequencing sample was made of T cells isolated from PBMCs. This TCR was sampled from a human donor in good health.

The CDR3: CASSSFLNPGTGDGNTIYF. Written as DNA, the CDR3 is TGTGCCAGCAGTTCTTTCCTCAATCCCGGGACAGGGGATGGAAACACCATATATTTT. The chain employs TRBV28 and TRBJ1-3, with 10 nucleotides matching TRBD1. The germline V gene has CDR1 MDHEN and CDR2 SYDVKM. The length of the CDR3 is 19 residues. V lost 4 bases, J lost 3 bases, and 15 bases stayed unmatched.